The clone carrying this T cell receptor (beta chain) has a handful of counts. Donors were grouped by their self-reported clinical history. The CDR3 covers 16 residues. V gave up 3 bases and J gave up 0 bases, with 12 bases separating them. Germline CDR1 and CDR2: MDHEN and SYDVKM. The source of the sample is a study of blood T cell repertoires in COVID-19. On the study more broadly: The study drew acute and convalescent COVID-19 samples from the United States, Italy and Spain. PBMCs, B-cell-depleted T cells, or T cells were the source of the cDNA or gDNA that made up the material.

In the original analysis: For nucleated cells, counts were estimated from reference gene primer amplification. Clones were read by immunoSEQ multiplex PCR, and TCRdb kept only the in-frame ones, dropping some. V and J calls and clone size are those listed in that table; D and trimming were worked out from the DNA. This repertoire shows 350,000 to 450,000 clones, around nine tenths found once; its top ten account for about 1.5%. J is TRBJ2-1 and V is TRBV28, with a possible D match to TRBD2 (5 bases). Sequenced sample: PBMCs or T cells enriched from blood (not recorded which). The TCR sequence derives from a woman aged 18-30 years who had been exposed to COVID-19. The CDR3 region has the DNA TGTGCCAGCAGTTTCATACGGGAAGACTCCTACAATGAGCAGTTCTTC. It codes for CASSFIREDSYNEQFF.